This TCR beta chain was found in a study of blood T cell repertoires in COVID-19. Sequencing was performed with immunoSEQ multiplex PCR; in TCRdb, only in-frame clones are kept and a portion is missing. There are under 300,000 clones in the sample; approximately 84% occur only once, and around 3% lies in the top ten. Germline CDR1 reads GTSNPN; CDR2 reads SVGIG (reference sequence). This CDR3 is 13 amino acids long. The V end was cut by 1 base, the J end by 7 bases, with 10 bases between. Input material: PBMCs or T cells enriched from blood (not recorded which). This clonotype originated in a woman in her thirties or forties with acute COVID-19. The chain combines TRBV30 with TRBJ1-4; D is uncertain. The DNA for the CDR3 is TGTGCCTGGAGTGCAAATACGGGTGAAAAACTGTTTTTT. Protein sequence: CAWSANTGEKLFF. Full variable domain (remainder filled in from reference TRBV30 and TRBJ1-4): SQTIHQWPATLVQPVGSPLSLECTVEGTSNPNLYWYRQAAGRGLQLLFYSVGIGQISSEVPQNLSASRPQDRQFILSSKKLLLSDSGFYLCAWSANTGEKLFFGSGTQLSVL.